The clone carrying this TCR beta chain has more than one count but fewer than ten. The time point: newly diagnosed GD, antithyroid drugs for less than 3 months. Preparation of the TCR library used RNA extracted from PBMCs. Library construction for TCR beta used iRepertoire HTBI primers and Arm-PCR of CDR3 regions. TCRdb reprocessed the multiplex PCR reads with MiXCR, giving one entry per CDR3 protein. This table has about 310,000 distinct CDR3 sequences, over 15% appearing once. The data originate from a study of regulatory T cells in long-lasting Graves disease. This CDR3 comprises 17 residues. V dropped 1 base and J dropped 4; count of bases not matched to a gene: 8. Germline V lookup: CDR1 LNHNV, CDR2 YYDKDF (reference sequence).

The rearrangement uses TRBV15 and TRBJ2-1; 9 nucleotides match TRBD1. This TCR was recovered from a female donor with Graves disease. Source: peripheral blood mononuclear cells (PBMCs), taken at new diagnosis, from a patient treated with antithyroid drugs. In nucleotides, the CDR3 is TGTGCCACCAGCAGAGTGGGACAGGGCGAAGGATACAATGAGCAGTTCTTC. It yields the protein CATSRVGQGEGYNEQFF.